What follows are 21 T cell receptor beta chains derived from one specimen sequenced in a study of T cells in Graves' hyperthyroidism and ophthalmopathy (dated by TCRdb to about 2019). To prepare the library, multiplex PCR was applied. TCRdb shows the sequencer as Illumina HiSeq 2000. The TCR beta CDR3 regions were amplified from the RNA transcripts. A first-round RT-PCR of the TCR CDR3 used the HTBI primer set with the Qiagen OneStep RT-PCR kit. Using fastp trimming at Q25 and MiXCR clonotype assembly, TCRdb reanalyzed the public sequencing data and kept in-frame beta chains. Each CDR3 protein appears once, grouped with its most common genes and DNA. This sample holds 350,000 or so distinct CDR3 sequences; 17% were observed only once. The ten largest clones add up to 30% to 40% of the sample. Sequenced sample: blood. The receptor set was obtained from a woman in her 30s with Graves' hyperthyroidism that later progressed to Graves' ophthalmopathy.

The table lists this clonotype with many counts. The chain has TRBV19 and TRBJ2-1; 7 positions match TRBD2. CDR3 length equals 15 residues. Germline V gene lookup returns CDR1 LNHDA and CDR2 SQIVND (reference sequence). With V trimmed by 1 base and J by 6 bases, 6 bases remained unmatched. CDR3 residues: CASSIVGGSVNEQFF. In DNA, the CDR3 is TGTGCCAGTAGTATAGTGGGGGGGAGCGTCAATGAGCAGTTCTTC.

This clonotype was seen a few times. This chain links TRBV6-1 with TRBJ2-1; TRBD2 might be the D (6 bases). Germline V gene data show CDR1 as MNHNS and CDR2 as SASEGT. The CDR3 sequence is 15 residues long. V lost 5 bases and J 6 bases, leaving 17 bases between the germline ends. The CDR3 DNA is TGTGCCAGCAGTTTCTCCCGACTAGTTCTCAATGAGCAGTTCTTC. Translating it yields CASSFSRLVLNEQFF.

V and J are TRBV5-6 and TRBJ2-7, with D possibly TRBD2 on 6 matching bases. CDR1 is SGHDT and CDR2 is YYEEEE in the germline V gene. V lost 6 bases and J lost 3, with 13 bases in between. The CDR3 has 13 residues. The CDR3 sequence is CASTQSGYYEQYF. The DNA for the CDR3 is TGTGCCAGCACCCAGAGCGGGTACTACGAGCAGTACTTC.

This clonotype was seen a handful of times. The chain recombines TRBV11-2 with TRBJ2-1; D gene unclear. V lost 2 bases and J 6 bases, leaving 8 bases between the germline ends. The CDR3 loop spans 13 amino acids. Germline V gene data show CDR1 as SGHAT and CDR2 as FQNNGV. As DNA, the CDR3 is TGTGCCAGCAGCTTAACTCCATTCAATGAGCAGTTCTTC. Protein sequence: CASSLTPFNEQFF.

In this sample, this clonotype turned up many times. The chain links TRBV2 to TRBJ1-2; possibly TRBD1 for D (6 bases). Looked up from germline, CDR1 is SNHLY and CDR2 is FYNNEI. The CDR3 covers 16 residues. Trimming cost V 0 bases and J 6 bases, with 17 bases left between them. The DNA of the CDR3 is TGTGCCAGCAGTGAAGCGGGAAGGGGGGGCCCCCATGGCTACACCTTC. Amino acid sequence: CASSEAGRGGPHGYTF. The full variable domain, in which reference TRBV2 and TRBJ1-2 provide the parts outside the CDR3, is EPEVTQTPSHQVTQMGQEVILRCVPISNHLYFYWYRQILGQKVEFLVSFYNNEISEKSEIFDDQFSVERPDGSNFTLKIRSTKLEDSAMYFCASSEAGRGGPHGYTFGSGTRLTVV.

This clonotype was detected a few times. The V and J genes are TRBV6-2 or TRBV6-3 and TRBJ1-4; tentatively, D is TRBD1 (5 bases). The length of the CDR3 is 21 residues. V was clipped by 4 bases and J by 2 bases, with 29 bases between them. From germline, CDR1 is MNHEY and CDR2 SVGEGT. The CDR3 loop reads CASSCSRGLGVPVATNEKLFF. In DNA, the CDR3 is TGTGCCAGCAGTTGCTCGAGGGGCCTGGGCGTTCCGGTTGCGACTAATGAAAAACTGTTTTTT.

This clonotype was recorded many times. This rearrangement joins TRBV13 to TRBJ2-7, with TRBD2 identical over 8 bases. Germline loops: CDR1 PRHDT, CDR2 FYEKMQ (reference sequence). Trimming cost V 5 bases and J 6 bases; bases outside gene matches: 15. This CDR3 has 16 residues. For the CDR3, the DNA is TGTGCCAGCAGCCCCCCGGAAGCGGGAGTTCGACGCGAGCAGTACTTC. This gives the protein CASSPPEAGVRREQYF. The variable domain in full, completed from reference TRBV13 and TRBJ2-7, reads AAGVIQSPRHLIKEKRETATLKCYPIPRHDTVYWYQQGPGQDPQFLISFYEKMQSDKGSIPDRFSAQQFSDYHSELNMSSLELGDSALYFCASSPPEAGVRREQYFGPGTRLTVT.

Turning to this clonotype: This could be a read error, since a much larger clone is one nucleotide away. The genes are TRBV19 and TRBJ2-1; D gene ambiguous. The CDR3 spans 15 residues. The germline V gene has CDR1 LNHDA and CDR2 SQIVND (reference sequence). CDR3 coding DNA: TGTGCCAGTACTTCCCATGCTGATTCCTACAATGAGCAGCTCTTC. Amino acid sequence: CASTSHADSYNEQLF.

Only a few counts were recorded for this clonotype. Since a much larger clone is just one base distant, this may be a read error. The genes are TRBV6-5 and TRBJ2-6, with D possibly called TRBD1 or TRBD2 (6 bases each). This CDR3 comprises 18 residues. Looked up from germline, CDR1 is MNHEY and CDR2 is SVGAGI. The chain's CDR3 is CASSYDLGGLSGANVPTF. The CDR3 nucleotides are TGTGCCAGCAGTTACGATCTCGGGGGCCTCTCTGGGGCCAACGTCCCGACTTTC.

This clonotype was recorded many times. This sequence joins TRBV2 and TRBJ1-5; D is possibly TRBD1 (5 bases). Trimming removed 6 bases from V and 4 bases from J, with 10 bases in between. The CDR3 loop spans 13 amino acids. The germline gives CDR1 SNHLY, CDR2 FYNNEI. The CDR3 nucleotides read TGTGCCAGCAGCGGGGGGGGGAATCAGCCCCAGCATTTT. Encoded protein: CASSGGGNQPQHF. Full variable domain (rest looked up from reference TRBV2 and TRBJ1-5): EPEVTQTPSHQVTQMGQEVILRCVPISNHLYFYWYRQILGQKVEFLVSFYNNEISEKSEIFDDQFSVERPDGSNFTLKIRSTKLEDSAMYFCASSGGGNQPQHFGDGTRLSIL.

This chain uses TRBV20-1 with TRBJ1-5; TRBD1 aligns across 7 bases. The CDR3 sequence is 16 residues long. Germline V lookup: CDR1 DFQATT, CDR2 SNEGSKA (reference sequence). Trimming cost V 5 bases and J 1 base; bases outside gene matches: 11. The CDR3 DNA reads TGCAGTGCTTGGGGCTACAGGGGCAGGAGCAATCAGCCCCAGCATTTT. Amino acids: CSAWGYRGRSNQPQHF.

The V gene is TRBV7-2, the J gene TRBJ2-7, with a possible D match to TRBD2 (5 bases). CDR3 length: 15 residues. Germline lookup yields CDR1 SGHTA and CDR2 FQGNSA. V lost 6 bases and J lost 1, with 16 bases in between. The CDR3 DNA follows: TGTGCCAGCAGTGTTGCGGGCCATGCGTCCTACGAGCAGTACTTC. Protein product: CASSVAGHASYEQYF.

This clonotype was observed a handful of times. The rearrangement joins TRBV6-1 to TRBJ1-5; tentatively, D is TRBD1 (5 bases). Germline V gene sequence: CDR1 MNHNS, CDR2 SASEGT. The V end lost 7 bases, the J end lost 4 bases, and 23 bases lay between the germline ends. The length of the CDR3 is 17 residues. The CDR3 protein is CASNLEGLDSWNQPQHF. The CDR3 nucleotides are TGTGCCAGCAATCTAGAGGGGCTCGATAGCTGGAATCAGCCCCAGCATTTT.

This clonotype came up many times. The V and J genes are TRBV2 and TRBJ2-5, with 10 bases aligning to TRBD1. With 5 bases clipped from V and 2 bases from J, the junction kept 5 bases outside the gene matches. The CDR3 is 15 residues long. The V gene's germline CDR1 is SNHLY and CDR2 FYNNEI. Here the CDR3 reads CASSIRDRGQETQYF. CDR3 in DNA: TGTGCCAGCAGTATCCGGGACAGGGGTCAAGAGACCCAGTACTTC.

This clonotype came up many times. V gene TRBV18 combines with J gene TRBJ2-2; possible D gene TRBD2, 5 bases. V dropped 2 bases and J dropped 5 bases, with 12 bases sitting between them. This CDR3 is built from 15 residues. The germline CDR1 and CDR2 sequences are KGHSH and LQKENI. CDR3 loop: CASSPGLAGTGELFF. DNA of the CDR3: TGTGCCAGCTCACCAGGGCTAGCTGGGACCGGGGAGCTGTTTTTT.

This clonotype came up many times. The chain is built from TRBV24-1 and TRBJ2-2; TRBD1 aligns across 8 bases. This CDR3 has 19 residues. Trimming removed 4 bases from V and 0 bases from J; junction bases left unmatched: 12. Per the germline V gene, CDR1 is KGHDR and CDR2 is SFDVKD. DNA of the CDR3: TGTGCCACCAGTGACACTCGACAGGGGCGGGCGGCGAACACCGGGGAGCTGTTTTTT. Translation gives CATSDTRQGRAANTGELFF.

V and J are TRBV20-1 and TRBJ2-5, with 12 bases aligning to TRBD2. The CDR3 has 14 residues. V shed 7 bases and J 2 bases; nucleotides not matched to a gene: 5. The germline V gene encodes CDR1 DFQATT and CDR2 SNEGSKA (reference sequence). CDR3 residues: CSETGLAGQETQYF. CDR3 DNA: TGCAGTGAAACCGGACTAGCGGGGCAAGAGACCCAGTACTTC.

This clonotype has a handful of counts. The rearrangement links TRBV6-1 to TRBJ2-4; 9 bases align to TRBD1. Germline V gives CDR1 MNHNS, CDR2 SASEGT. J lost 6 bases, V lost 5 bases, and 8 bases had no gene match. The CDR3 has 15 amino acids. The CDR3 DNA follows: TGTGCCAGCAGTAGACGCCCGGGACAGGGAAACATTCAGTACTTC. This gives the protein CASSRRPGQGNIQYF.

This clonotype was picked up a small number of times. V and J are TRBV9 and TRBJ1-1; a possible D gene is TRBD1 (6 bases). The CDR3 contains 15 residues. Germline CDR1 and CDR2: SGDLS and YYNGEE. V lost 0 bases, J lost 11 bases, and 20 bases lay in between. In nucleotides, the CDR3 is TGTGCCAGCAGCGTAGGACCCCCCGGCCGGGACACCGCTTTCTTT. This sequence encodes CASSVGPPGRDTAFF.

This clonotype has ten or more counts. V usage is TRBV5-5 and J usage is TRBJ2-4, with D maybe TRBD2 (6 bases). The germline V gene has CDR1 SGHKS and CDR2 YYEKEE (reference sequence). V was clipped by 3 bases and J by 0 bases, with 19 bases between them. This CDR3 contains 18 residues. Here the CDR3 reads CASSWRETLNLAKNIQYF. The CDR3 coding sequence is TGTGCCAGCAGCTGGAGGGAGACACTAAATTTAGCCAAAAACATTCAGTACTTC.

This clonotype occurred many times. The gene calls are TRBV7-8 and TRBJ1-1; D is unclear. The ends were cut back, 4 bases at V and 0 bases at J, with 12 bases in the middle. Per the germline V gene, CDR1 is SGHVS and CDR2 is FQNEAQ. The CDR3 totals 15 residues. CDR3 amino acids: CASSSRRILNTEAFF. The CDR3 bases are TGTGCCAGCAGCTCGCGACGGATACTGAACACTGAAGCTTTCTTT.